This is a list of T cell receptor beta chains from one sample in a study of long-term antiretroviral therapy in people with HIV. TCRdb's table, derived via immunoSEQ multiplex PCR, lists solely in-frame clones and lacks some. The sample shows some 16,000 clones, 75% to 85% of them seen only once. The source was unsorted PBMCs, collected 2.1 years after starting antiretroviral therapy. These receptors originate from a man aged 35-49 years with HIV. The conserved cysteine and the conserved F or W are not part of the CDR3 here. The order of the fields is CDR3 protein, V gene, J gene.

ASSSGQAQETQY,TRBV7-8,TRBJ2-5
ASSPSQGDDAGELF,TRBV18,TRBJ2-2
ASSSLVAGNEKLF,TRBV5-8,TRBJ1-4
ASSLIQDNEQF,TRBV7-9,TRBJ2-1
ASSHGRTGNYGYT,TRBV4-1,TRBJ1-2
ASRWGTGISYEQY,TRBV5-4,TRBJ2-7
ASSGSEVNTEAF,TRBV6-1,TRBJ1-1
ASSSGHYSNQPQH,TRBV4-2,TRBJ1-5
ASSLDGTGIYNEQF,TRBV5-6,TRBJ2-1
ASETGGLETQY,TRBV6-1,TRBJ2-5
ASSVEGLAGDTQY,TRBV9,TRBJ2-3
AWSARAGTGGFYEQY,TRBV30,TRBJ2-7
ASSLSLAGGTGELF,TRBV13,TRBJ2-2
ASSQDWVDSISGNTIY,TRBV4-1,TRBJ1-3
ASSLEAAGNTIY,TRBV5-1,TRBJ1-3